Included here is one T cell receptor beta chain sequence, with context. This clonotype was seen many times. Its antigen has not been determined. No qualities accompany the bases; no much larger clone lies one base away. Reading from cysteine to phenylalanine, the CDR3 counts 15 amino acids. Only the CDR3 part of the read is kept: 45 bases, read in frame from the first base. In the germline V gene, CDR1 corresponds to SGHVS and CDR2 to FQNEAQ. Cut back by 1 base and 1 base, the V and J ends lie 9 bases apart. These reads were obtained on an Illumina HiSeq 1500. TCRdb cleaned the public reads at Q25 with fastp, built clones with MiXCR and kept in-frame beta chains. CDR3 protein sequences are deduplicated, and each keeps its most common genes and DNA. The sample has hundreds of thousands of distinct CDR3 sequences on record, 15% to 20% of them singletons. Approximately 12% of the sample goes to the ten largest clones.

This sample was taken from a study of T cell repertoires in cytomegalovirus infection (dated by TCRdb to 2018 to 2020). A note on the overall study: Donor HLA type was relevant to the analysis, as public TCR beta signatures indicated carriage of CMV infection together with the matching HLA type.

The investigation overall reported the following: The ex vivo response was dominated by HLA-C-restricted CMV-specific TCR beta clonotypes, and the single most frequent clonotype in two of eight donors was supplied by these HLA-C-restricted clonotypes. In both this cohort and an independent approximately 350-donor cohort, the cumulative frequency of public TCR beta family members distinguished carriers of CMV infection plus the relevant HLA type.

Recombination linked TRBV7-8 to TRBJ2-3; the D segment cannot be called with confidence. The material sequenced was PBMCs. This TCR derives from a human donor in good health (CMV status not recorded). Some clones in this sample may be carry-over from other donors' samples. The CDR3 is CASSLGAYRTDTQYF. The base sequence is TGTGCCAGCAGCTTAGGCGCTTATCGCACAGATACGCAGTATTTT.